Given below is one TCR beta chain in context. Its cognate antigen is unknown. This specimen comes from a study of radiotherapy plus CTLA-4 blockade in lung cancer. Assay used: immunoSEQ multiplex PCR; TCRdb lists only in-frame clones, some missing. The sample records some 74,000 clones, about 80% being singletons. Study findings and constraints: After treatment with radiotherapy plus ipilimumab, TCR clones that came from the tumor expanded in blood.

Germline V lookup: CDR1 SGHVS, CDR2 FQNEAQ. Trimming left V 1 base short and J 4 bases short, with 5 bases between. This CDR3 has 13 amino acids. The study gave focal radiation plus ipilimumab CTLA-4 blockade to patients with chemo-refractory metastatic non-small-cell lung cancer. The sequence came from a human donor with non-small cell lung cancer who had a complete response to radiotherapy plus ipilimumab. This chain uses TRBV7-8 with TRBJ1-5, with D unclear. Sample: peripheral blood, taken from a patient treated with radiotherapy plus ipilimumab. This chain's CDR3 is CASSLGRNQPQHF. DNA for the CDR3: TGTGCCAGCAGCTTAGGGAGAAATCAGCCCCAGCATTTT.